The sequence of this T cell receptor (beta chain) was determined in a study of blood T cell repertoires in COVID-19. Turning to the study itself: T cells, B-cell-depleted T cells, or PBMCs provided the cDNA or gDNA that served as material.

Measured with immunoSEQ multiplex PCR; TCRdb has only the in-frame clones, and not every one. The table records under 150,000 clones, over 80% of them present only once. Recruits, aged about 18 to 95 years, lived in some 25 US areas. For recovered donors of Cohort 3, there were two negative PCRs, clearance, or symptom resolution. This TCR derives from a woman in her thirties or forties who had recovered from COVID-19. Input material: PBMCs or T cells enriched from blood (not recorded which).

The CDR3 region has the DNA TGTGCCAGCCGAGATCTAGCGGATCCTTACAATGAGCAGTTCTTC. It specifies CASRDLADPYNEQFF. The chain couples TRBV6-5 to TRBJ2-1; 7 nucleotides match TRBD2. From germline, CDR1 is MNHEY and CDR2 SVGAGI. The V gene end was trimmed by 8 bases and the J gene end by 4 bases; junction bases not matched to a gene: 11. The CDR3 sequence is 15 residues long.